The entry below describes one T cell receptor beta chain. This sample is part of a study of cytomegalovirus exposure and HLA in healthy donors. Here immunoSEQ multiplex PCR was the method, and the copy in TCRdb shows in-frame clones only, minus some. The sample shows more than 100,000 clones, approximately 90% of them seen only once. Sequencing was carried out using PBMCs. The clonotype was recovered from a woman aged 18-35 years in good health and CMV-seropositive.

The CDR3 DNA reads TGTGCCAGCAGCTTAAATCAGCGGGGGGGCTTCTACAATGAGCAGTTCTTC. Translation: CASSLNQRGGFYNEQFF. V and J are TRBV7-3 and TRBJ2-1, with 10 bases matching TRBD2. The J segment lost 3 bases and the V segment lost 1 base, leaving 6 bases of the junction unmatched. Germline V gene sequence: CDR1 SGHTA, CDR2 FQGTGA. The CDR3 covers 17 residues.